These 11 T cell receptor beta chains originate from one sample sequenced in a study of a mutant IDH1 vaccine in newly diagnosed glioma. This sample's time point: week 23, last vaccination. All doses held 300 ug of mutant IDH1 20-mer peptide, with topical imiquimod. Profiling relied on immunoSEQ multiplex PCR, and the TCRdb table lists in-frame clones only, not all of them. The profile shows 25,000 to 30,000 clones, 80% to 85% of them singletons. Antigen specificity for these receptors is unknown. The sample consisted of PBMCs, taken from a glioma patient whose treatment included an IDH1 peptide vaccine. Source of these receptors: a woman in her twenties or thirties with glioma.

The V gene is TRBV6-5, the J gene TRBJ2-2; D is unclear. Trimming removed 1 base from V and 6 bases from J, with 6 bases in between. Germline V CDR1 and CDR2: MNHEY, SVGAGI. This CDR3 is built from 13 residues. CDR3: CASSYYLSGELFF. The CDR3 DNA is TGTGCCAGCAGTTACTATCTATCCGGGGAGCTGTTTTTT.

The rearrangement joins TRBV19 to TRBJ1-2, with 10 nucleotides matching TRBD1. The CDR3 is 13 amino acids. CDR1 is LNHDA and CDR2 is SQIVND in the germline V gene (reference sequence). The V gene end was trimmed by 7 bases and the J gene end by 8 bases; junction bases not matched to a gene: 7. This CDR3 is CASTLGQGKGYTF. CDR3 DNA: TGTGCCAGTACCCTGGGACAGGGGAAGGGCTACACCTTC.

This clone was seen a handful of times. The J gene is TRBJ2-1, the V gene TRBV5-4; TRBD2 matches at 8 bases. The germline gives CDR1 SGHNT, CDR2 YYREEE (reference sequence). The CDR3 is 15 amino acids. The junction had 8 bases not matched to a gene; V was cut back by 4 bases and J by 5 bases. DNA for the CDR3: TGTGCCAGCAGCCCCGGGGGGGGCCGGGACAATGAGCAGTTCTTC. This codes for CASSPGGGRDNEQFF.

The chain joins TRBV7-9 to TRBJ1-2; D is possibly TRBD1 (5 bases). CDR1 SEHNR and CDR2 FQNEAQ come from the germline V gene (reference sequence). Trimming took off 6 bases at V and 3 bases at J, with 11 bases between the two ends. CDR3 length equals 13 residues. The CDR3 here is CASSPQAHYGYTF. CDR3 in DNA: TGTGCCAGCAGTCCACAGGCGCACTATGGCTACACCTTC.

The V gene is TRBV6-6, the J gene TRBJ1-1; D perhaps matches TRBD1 (5 bases). The CDR3 totals 12 residues. Germline lookup yields CDR1 MNHNY and CDR2 SVGAGI (reference sequence). V was pared by 8 bases and J by 7 bases, with 14 bases between. The CDR3 sequence: CASQIQGSEAFF. The CDR3 nucleotides are TGTGCCAGCCAAATTCAGGGCAGTGAAGCTTTCTTT.

The gene calls are TRBV6-1 and TRBJ1-1; D remains unclear. Germline lookup yields CDR1 MNHNS and CDR2 SASEGT. The CDR3 loop spans 11 amino acids. V lost 3 bases, J lost 8 bases, and 7 bases lay in between. The DNA of the CDR3 is TGTGCCAGCAGTGATTGGGCGGAAGCTTTCTTT. It yields the protein CASSDWAEAFF.

The sample holds one count of this clone. The CDR3 is CAWSVMWGGVGELFF. In DNA, the CDR3 is TGTGCCTGGAGTGTAATGTGGGGAGGGGTCGGGGAGCTGTTTTTT. The V gene is TRBV30, the J gene TRBJ2-2; 7 bases agree with TRBD2. V was pared by 0 bases and J by 7 bases, with 8 bases of the junction left unmatched. Germline assignment: CDR1 GTSNPN and CDR2 SVGIG (reference sequence). The CDR3 extends over 15 amino acids. The whole variable domain, remainder taken from reference TRBV30 and TRBJ2-2, is SQTIHQWPATLVQPVGSPLSLECTVEGTSNPNLYWYRQAAGRGLQLLFYSVGIGQISSEVPQNLSASRPQDRQFILSSKKLLLSDSGFYLCAWSVMWGGVGELFFGEGSRLTVL.

This chain joins TRBV7-9 and TRBJ1-4, with D possibly TRBD1 on 5 matching bases. Germline CDR1 and CDR2: SEHNR and FQNEAQ (reference sequence). This CDR3 contains 14 residues. V gave up 8 bases and J gave up 0 bases, with 10 bases separating them. CDR3 amino acids: CASGPGPTNEKLFF. CDR3 bases: TGTGCCAGCGGGCCAGGGCCAACTAATGAAAAACTGTTTTTT.

This clone was counted once. The rearrangement links TRBV4-3 to TRBJ1-2, with a possible D match to TRBD1 (5 bases). CDR3 length equals 16 residues. Deletions cut 0 bases from V and 9 bases from J, with 20 bases between. Germline-derived CDR1 and CDR2 are LGHNA and YSLEER. Here the CDR3 reads CASSQDSYRMDYSYTF. As DNA, the CDR3 is TGCGCCAGCAGCCAAGATTCGTACAGGATGGACTACAGCTACACCTTC.

V gene TRBV2 combines with J gene TRBJ2-7; D is possibly TRBD2 (6 bases). Germline V gene data show CDR1 as SNHLY and CDR2 as FYNNEI. The CDR3 is 12 residues long. Between the trimmed V and J ends, which lost 5 bases and 6 bases, there was a span of 11 bases. In DNA, the CDR3 is TGTGCCAGCAGTTCTCTAGCGCCCGAGCAGTACTTC. This gives the protein CASSSLAPEQYF. The entire variable domain, with the rest obtained from reference TRBV2 and TRBJ2-7, is as follows: EPEVTQTPSHQVTQMGQEVILRCVPISNHLYFYWYRQILGQKVEFLVSFYNNEISEKSEIFDDQFSVERPDGSNFTLKIRSTKLEDSAMYFCASSSLAPEQYFGPGTRLTVT.

The chain couples TRBV4-1 to TRBJ1-1; unclear D gene. From germline, CDR1 is MGHRA and CDR2 YSYEKL. V was clipped by 3 bases and J by 1 base, with 6 bases between them. The length of the CDR3 is 13 residues. CDR3 in amino acids: CASSHSRNTEAFF. CDR3 DNA sequence: TGCGCCAGCAGCCATTCGAGGAACACTGAAGCTTTCTTT.